This T cell receptor (beta chain) was captured in a study of cytomegalovirus exposure and HLA in healthy donors. Per the germline V gene, CDR1 is SGHRS and CDR2 is YFSETQ. The CDR3 is made up of 13 amino acids. V gave up 4 bases and J gave up 5 bases, with 11 bases separating them. This clone showed up just a few times. This PCR relied on a set of 60 Vbeta primers and 13 Jbeta primers. The assay was immunoSEQ multiplex PCR, and TCRdb's table has in-frame clones only and misses some. The top ten clones hold 8.1% of a sample with 40,000 to 55,000 clones, around 81% of them seen once. The chain employs TRBV5-1 and TRBJ2-3, with D tentatively TRBD2 (5 bases). Sample: PBMCs. This TCR came from a man aged 30 to 45 in good health and CMV-seropositive. The CDR3 bases are TGCGCCAGCAGCCGGGATGTAGGAGATACGCAGTATTTT. Its translation is CASSRDVGDTQYF. Combining the CDR3 with reference TRBV5-1 and TRBJ2-3 gives the whole variable domain KAGVTQTPRYLIKTRGQQVTLSCSPISGHRSVSWYQQTPGQGLQFLFEYFSETQRNKGNFPGRFSGRQFSNSRSEMNVSTLELGDSALYLCASSRDVGDTQYFGPGTRLTVL.